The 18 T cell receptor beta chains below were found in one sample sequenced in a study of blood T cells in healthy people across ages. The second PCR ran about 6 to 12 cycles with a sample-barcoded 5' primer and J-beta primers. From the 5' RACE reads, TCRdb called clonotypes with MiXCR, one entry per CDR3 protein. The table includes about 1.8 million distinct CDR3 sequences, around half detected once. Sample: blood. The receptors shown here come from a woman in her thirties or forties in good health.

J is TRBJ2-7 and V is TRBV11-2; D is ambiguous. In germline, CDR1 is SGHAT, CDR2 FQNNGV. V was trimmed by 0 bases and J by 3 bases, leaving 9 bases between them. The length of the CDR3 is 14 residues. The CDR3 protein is CASSLDGVNYEQYF. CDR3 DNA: TGTGCCAGCAGCTTAGATGGCGTCAACTACGAGCAGTACTTC.

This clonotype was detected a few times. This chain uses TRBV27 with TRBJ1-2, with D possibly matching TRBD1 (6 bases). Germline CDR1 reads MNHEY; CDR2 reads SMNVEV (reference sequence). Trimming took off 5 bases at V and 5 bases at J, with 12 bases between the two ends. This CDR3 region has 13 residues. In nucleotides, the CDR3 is TGTGCCAGCAGTACAGGGTCGGGGTATGGCTACACCTTC. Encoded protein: CASSTGSGYGYTF.

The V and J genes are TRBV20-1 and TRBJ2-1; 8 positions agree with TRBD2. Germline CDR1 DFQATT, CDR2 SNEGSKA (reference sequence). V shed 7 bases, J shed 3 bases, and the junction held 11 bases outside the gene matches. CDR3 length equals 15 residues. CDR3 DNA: TGCAGTGGCGATAGCGGGGCCGGTGTCTACAATGAGCAGTTCTTC. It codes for CSGDSGAGVYNEQFF.

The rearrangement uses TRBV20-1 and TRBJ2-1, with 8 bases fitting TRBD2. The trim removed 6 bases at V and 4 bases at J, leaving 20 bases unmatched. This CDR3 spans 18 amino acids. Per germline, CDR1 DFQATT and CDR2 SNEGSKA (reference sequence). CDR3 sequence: CSAPAGTRPKVRYNEQFF. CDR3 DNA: TGCAGTGCCCCGGCCGGGACTAGGCCGAAGGTGAGATACAATGAGCAGTTCTTC.

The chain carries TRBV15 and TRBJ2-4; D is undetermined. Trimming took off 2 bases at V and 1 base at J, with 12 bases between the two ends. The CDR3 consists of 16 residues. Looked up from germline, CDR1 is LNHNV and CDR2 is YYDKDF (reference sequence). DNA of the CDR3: TGTGCCACCAGCAGACAAAGCGTCGGGGCCAAAAACATTCAGTACTTC. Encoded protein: CATSRQSVGAKNIQYF.

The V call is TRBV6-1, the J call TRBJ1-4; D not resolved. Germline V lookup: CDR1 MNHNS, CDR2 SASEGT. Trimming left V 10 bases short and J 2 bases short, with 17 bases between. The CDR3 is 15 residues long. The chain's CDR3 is CATLRVGGTNEKLFF. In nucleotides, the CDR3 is TGTGCCACCCTGAGGGTCGGCGGGACTAATGAAAAACTGTTTTTT.

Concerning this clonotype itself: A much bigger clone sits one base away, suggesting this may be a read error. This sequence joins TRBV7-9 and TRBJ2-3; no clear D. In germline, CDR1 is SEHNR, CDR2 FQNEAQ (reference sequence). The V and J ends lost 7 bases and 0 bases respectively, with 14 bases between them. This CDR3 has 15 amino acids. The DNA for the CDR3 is TGTGCCAGCACCCTGCCCGGCATTAGCACAGATACGCAGTATTTT. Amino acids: CASTLPGISTDTQYF.

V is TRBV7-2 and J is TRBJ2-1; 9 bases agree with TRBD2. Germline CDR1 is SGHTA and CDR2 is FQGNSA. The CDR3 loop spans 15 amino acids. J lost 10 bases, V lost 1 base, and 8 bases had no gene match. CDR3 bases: TGTGCCAGCAGCTTAGAGCGGGGGGCAGTCTCCGAGCAGTTCTTC. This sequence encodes CASSLERGAVSEQFF.

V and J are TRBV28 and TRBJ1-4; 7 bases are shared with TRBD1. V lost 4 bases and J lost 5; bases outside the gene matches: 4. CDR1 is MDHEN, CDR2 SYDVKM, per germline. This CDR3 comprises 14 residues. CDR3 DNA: TGTGCCAGCAGTTGGGGGACAGCGAATGAAAAACTGTTTTTT. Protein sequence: CASSWGTANEKLFF.

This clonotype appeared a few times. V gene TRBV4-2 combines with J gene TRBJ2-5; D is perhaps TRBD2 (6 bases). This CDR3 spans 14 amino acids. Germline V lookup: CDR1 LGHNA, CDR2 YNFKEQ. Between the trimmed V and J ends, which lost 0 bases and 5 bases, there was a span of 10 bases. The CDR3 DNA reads TGTGCCAGCAGCCAAGAGGAACGGGGGGAGACCCAGTACTTC. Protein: CASSQEERGETQYF.

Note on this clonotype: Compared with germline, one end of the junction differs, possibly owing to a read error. The CDR3 nucleotides read TGCAGTGCTGGAACCCAGGGACTACGGAAAAACATTCATTACTTC. The encoded protein is CSAGTQGLRKNIHYF. The rearrangement uses TRBV20-1 and TRBJ2-4; 7 nucleotides match TRBD2. The CDR3 extends over 15 amino acids. Germline CDR1 and CDR2: DFQATT and SNEGSKA (reference sequence).

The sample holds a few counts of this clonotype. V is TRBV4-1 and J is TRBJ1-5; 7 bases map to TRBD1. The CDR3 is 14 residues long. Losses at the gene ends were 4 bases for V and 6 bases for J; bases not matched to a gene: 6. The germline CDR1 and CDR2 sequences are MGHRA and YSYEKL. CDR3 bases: TGCGCCAGCAGCCTCGGGACAGTATCTCAGCCCCAGCATTTT. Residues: CASSLGTVSQPQHF.

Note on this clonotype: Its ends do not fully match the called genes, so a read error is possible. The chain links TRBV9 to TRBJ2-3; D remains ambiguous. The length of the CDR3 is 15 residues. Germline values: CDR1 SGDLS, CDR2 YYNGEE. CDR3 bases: TGTGCCAGCAGCGTAGACGGGTACTCCACAGCTACGCAGTATTTT. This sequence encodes CASSVDGYSTATQYF.

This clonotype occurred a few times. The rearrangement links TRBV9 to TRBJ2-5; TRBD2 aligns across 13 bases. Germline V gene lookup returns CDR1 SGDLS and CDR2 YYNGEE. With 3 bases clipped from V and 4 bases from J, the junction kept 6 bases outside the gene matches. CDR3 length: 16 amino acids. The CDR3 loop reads CASSAGLAGEIETQYF. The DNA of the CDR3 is TGTGCCAGCAGCGCCGGACTAGCGGGGGAGATAGAGACCCAGTACTTC.

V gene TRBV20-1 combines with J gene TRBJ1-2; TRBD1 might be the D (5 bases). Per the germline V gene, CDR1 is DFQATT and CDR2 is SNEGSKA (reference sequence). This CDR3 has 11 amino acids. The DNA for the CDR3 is TGCACCCGGGAGGGGTTTGGTGGCTACACCTTC. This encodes CTREGFGGYTF.

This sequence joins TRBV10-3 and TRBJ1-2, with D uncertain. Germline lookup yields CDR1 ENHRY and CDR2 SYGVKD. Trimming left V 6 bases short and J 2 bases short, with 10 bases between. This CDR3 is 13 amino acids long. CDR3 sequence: CAIRTVGNYGYTF. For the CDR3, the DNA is TGTGCCATCAGGACGGTAGGGAACTATGGCTACACCTTC.

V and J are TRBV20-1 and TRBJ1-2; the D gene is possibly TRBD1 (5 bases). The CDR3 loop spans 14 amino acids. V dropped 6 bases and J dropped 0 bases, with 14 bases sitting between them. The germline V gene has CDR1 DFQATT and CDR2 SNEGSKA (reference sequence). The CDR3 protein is CSALPGLPNYGYTF. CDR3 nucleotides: TGCAGTGCCCTCCCAGGGCTACCTAACTATGGCTACACCTTC.

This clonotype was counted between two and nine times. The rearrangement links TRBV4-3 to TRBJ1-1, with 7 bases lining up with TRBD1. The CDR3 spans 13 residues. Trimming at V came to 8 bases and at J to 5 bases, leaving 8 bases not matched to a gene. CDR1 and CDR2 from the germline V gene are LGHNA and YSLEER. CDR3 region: CASAHRGGTEAFF. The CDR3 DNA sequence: TGCGCCAGCGCCCACAGGGGAGGAACTGAAGCTTTCTTT.